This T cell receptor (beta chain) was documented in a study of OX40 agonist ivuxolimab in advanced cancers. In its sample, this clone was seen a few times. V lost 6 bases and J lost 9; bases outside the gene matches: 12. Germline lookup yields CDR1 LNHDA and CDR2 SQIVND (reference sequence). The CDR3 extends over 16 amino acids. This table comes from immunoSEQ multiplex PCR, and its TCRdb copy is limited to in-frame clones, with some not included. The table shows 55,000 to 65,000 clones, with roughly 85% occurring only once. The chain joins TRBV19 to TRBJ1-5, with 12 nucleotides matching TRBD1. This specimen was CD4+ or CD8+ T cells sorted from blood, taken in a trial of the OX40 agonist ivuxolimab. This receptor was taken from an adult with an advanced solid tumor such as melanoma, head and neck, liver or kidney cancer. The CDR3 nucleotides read TGTGCCAGTAGCCAATTACCCGGGACAGGGGGCCGGCCCCAGCATTTT. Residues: CASSQLPGTGGRPQHF.